This T cell receptor (beta chain) was recovered during a study of CD8+ T cells in alopecia areata (dated by TCRdb to between 2017 and 2018). With respect to the entire study: The treated patients took part in an open-label pilot trial in which moderate-to-severe alopecia areata was treated with oral tofacitinib at 5 to 10 mg twice daily. Tofacitinib was given for 6 to 18 months, followed by 6 months of follow-up off drug to assess delayed response and recurrence. In treated patients, disease severity was measured using the SALT score, which gives the percentage of scalp surface area affected. The study used high-throughput TCRbeta sequencing to examine T cell clonal expansion in alopecia areata, in both the C3H/HeJ mouse model and human patients. On the human side, TCRbeta sequencing was run on scalp tissue and on sorted CD4+ and CD8+ peripheral blood T cells from healthy controls and from alopecia areata patients with either patchy or totalis/universalis disease. Patients on tofacitinib were biopsied at baseline and after 4 and 24 weeks of treatment, and several of the patients also had a later scalp biopsy. Scalp clonality was compared among normal scalp (n=4), patchy alopecia areata scalp (n=8), and alopecia totalis/universalis scalp (n=8). RNA came from the PAXgene miRNA kit for fixed scalp, the miRNeasy kit for PBMCs, and the RNeasy kit for mouse skin. immunoSEQ multiplex PCR using 35 Vbeta forward primers and 13 Jbeta reverse primers was used to amplify TCRbeta CDR3 regions.

The protocol used for the library was the immunoSEQ multiplex PCR assay. RNA was extracted from all samples and reverse transcribed into cDNA, which served as template for TCR sequencing. SuperScript III was used for first-strand cDNA synthesis, primed with a 2:1 mix of oligo-dT and random hexamers. Amplification bias was assessed with a synthetic immune receptor repertoire, and residual bias was removed computationally. Turning to the authors' computational methods: Raw reads were preprocessed to remove errors, and CDR3 was defined according to IMGT conventions as the region from the conserved cysteine to phenylalanine. To get clonality, Shannon entropy was normalized by log2 of the number of productive unique TCRs and the result was subtracted from 1. Scalp TCRbeta sequences were cross-referenced with sorted blood CD4 and CD8 repertoires so that the CD4 or CD8 identity of scalp clones could be inferred. The immuneACCESS repertoire file appears here via TCRdb, limited to in-frame rearrangements. These files lack a portion of the clones; in checked studies, under half of the deficit traces to unresolved V genes, and the cause of the others is not known. From that table come the V and J calls and clone size; the DNA was used to work out D and trimming. This sample holds roughly 200,000 clones; 35% to 40% were observed only once. Of the sample, under 0.55% falls within the top ten clones.

There are 13 amino acids in the CDR3, from cysteine to phenylalanine inclusive. The only DNA kept is the CDR3, 39 bases in frame from the first base. In the germline V gene, CDR1 corresponds to SGHTA and CDR2 to FQGNSA. V loses 4 bases, J loses 7 bases, and the germline ends lie 11 bases apart. In regard to this clone: Its binding antigen is unknown. Base qualities were left out, and no much larger clone turns up one base away.

In the paper's terms, the treatment or condition label means: oral pan-JAK inhibitor, 5-10 mg twice daily. Lesional scalp punch biopsies and peripheral blood were obtained from alopecia areata patients. After PBMCs were isolated by density centrifugation and stained for CD3, CD4 and CD8, a FACSAria was used to sort CD4+ and CD8+ T cells. Findings and caveats that apply to the study as a whole: Shared TCR sequences between patients were less evident than in mice, which may be partly attributable to HLA diversity in the patient population. Unlike mouse skin, which is dominated by gammadelta T cells, normal human skin has resident alphabeta T cells that are also sequenced, and this complicates analysis of the scalp TCR repertoire. Compared with normal scalp, lesional scalp had higher clonality and more expanded CD8+ clones, particularly in alopecia totalis/universalis, a pattern that suggests antigenic drive. Tofacitinib significantly lowered scalp clonality and the number of expanded CD8+ clones among the top 100 scalp clones. Many expanded lesional clones were found to persist in scalp and blood during tofacitinib treatment, and relapse after treatment cessation may be partly explained by this persistence. Because the treated cohort was small and included a single nonresponder, larger studies are needed to assess links between baseline CD8+ expansion and response.

This TCR derives from a human donor with alopecia areata. The sequencing here drew on CD4+ T cells sorted from blood, taken at approximately week 34, from a patient treated with tofacitinib. The rearrangement combines TRBV7-2 with TRBJ2-1; no D segment can be confidently identified. CDR3 loop: CASSSGSPNEQFF. The DNA sequence follows: TGTGCCAGCAGCTCCGGGTCTCCTAATGAGCAGTTCTTC.